This T cell receptor beta chain emerged from a study of cytomegalovirus exposure and HLA in healthy donors. The J segment lost 10 bases and the V segment lost 7 bases, leaving 7 bases of the junction unmatched. The CDR3 is 11 amino acids. Germline assignment: CDR1 SQVTM and CDR2 ANQGSEA. TCRdb's table, derived via immunoSEQ multiplex PCR, lists solely in-frame clones and lacks some. The sample includes about 180,000 clones, around nine tenths of them seen just once. This chain joins TRBV29-1 and TRBJ1-1; 9 bases are a match to TRBD1. Material: PBMCs. This clonotype was sampled from a woman younger than 45 in good health and CMV-seronegative. CDR3 region: CSGGDRAAAFF. In nucleotides, the CDR3 is TGCAGCGGGGGGGACAGGGCAGCAGCTTTCTTT.